These T cell receptor beta chains were read from a single sample in a study of cytomegalovirus exposure and HLA in healthy donors. The method was immunoSEQ multiplex PCR; TCRdb's version includes in-frame clones alone and lacks a portion of them. This sample yields 130,000 or so clones, of which roughly three quarters are seen a single time; around 2.9% belongs to the top ten. Source material: PBMCs. The receptors were sampled from a man aged 25 to 45 in good health and CMV-seronegative. CDR3s include the opening cysteine and the closing phenylalanine or tryptophan. The D gene is left open where the match is weak. The size entry is marked missing in some rows and otherwise reads once, few, many or a size class.

v_gene	abundance	len	d_gene	j_gene	CDR3aa	CDR3nt
TRBV5-1	few	15	NA	TRBJ1-6	CASSLGGFFDSPLHF	TGCGCCAGCAGCTTGGGAGGGTTTTTTGATTCACCCCTCCACTTT
TRBV28	NA	14	NA	TRBJ1-2	CASSTQDFNYGYTF	TGTGCCAGCAGTACGCAGGATTTTAACTATGGCTACACCTTC
TRBV7-3	NA	15	NA	TRBJ1-5	CASRGGDPLEFPQHF	TGTGCCAGCAGGGGGGGAGACCCCCTCGAGTTCCCCCAGCATTTT
TRBV28	NA	17	NA	TRBJ2-6	CASVGGQLGFGANVLTF	TGTGCCAGCGTTGGAGGACAGTTAGGATTTGGGGCCAACGTCCTGACTTTC
TRBV7-8	NA	15	NA	TRBJ2-7	CASSLEGRGRGEQYF	TGTGCCAGCAGCTTAGAAGGCCGAGGACGGGGCGAGCAGTACTTC
TRBV30	NA	14	NA	TRBJ2-7	CAWSFGPPIYEQYF	TGTGCCTGGAGCTTTGGGCCGCCGATCTACGAGCAGTACTTC
TRBV15	NA	18	NA	TRBJ1-5	CATSRKSRVFHSNQPQHF	TGTGCCACCAGCAGGAAAAGCCGGGTTTTCCATAGCAATCAGCCCCAGCATTTT
TRBV7-2	NA	18	TRBD2	TRBJ2-1	CASSLVPQGRGVFNEQFF	TGTGCCAGCAGCTTAGTACCCCAGGGGCGGGGGGTCTTCAATGAGCAGTTCTTC
TRBV6-5	NA	15	TRBD2	TRBJ2-7	CASSYSSGGGYEQYF	TGTGCCAGCAGTTACAGTAGCGGGGGTGGGTACGAGCAGTACTTC
TRBV7-6	NA	16	NA	TRBJ1-1	CASRPTGLYSNTEAFF	TGTGCCAGCAGGCCCACAGGGCTTTATTCGAACACTGAAGCTTTCTTT
TRBV7-2	few	14	TRBD1	TRBJ1-2	CASSYTPGQGVSTF	TGTGCCAGCAGTTATACACCGGGACAGGGGGTCTCTACCTTC
TRBV2	few	12	NA	TRBJ1-1	CASSENGGRAFF	TGTGCCAGCAGTGAGAACGGGGGGAGAGCTTTCTTT
TRBV13	once	16	TRBD2	TRBJ2-1	CASSPRRSGSRNEQFF	TGTGCCAGCAGCCCCCGGCGTAGCGGGAGTCGCAATGAGCAGTTCTTC
TRBV10-3	NA	16	NA	TRBJ2-3	CAISDLAGANTDTQYF	TGTGCCATCAGTGACCTGGCGGGGGCGAACACAGATACGCAGTATTTT
TRBV6-5	few	15	TRBD1	TRBJ2-2	CASSLTGGHTGELFF	TGTGCCAGCAGTTTGACAGGGGGCCACACCGGGGAGCTGTTTTTT
TRBV2	NA	16	NA	TRBJ2-6	CASSEFRVSGANVLTF	TGTGCCAGCAGTGAATTCCGGGTCTCTGGGGCCAACGTCCTGACTTTC
TRBV6-5	few	14	NA	TRBJ1-4	CASKGHTENEKLFF	TGTGCCAGCAAGGGGCACACCGAGAATGAAAAACTGTTTTTT
TRBV19	NA	14	TRBD1	TRBJ2-2	CASSMDRVTGELFF	TGTGCCAGTAGTATGGACAGGGTCACCGGGGAGCTGTTTTTT
TRBV28	NA	15	TRBD1	TRBJ1-2	CASSSTGVFDYGYTF	TGTGCCAGCAGTTCGACAGGGGTTTTTGACTATGGCTACACCTTC
TRBV2	NA	14	TRBD2	TRBJ2-1	CASTPRGGYNEQFF	TGTGCCAGCACCCCGCGGGGGGGATACAATGAGCAGTTCTTC
TRBV29-1	NA	13	TRBD1	TRBJ1-2	CSVRQGSGYGYTF	TGCAGCGTTCGACAGGGTTCTGGGTATGGCTACACCTTC
TRBV11-2	NA	14	TRBD1	TRBJ2-7	CASSRRQGKDEQYF	TGTGCCAGCAGCAGAAGACAGGGGAAGGACGAGCAGTACTTC
TRBV7-2	NA	13	NA	TRBJ2-5	CASSPTRGETQYF	TGTGCCAGCAGCCCCACTCGGGGAGAGACCCAGTACTTC
TRBV4-2	few	18	TRBD2	TRBJ2-6	CASSQVPGGGTGANVLTF	TGTGCCAGCAGCCAAGTTCCGGGAGGAGGTACTGGGGCCAACGTCCTGACTTTC
TRBV5-1	NA	15	NA	TRBJ1-1	CASSLGAGLDTEAFF	TGCGCCAGCAGCTTGGGGGCAGGGTTGGACACTGAAGCTTTCTTT
TRBV9	NA	15	TRBD2	TRBJ2-5	CASSPIAGGGETQYF	TGTGCCAGCAGCCCAATAGCGGGAGGGGGAGAGACCCAGTACTTC
TRBV5-1	once	14	NA	TRBJ1-2	CASSLAQVHYGYTF	TGCGCCAGCAGCTTGGCGCAGGTACACTATGGCTACACCTTC
TRBV6-4	NA	16	NA	TRBJ2-3	CASRPGLAESTDTQYF	TGTGCCAGCAGGCCGGGACTGGCCGAGAGCACAGATACGCAGTATTTT
TRBV27	NA	14	NA	TRBJ2-1	CASSLLQGRDEQFF	TGTGCCAGCAGTTTATTACAGGGCAGAGATGAGCAGTTCTTC
TRBV19	once	14	TRBD2	TRBJ2-1	CATSTSLSYNEQFF	TGTGCCACCTCGACTAGCTTGTCCTACAATGAGCAGTTCTTC
TRBV13	NA	12	NA	TRBJ2-1	CASREGYNEQFF	TGTGCCAGCAGGGAGGGCTACAATGAGCAGTTCTTC
TRBV5-1	NA	17	TRBD2	TRBJ2-5	CASSPGVSGGNQETQYF	TGCGCCAGCAGCCCCGGTGTTAGCGGGGGGAACCAAGAGACCCAGTACTTC
TRBV27	NA	17	TRBD1	TRBJ2-3	CASRKYTRDRGTDTQYF	TGTGCCAGCAGAAAGTACACCCGGGACAGGGGCACAGATACGCAGTATTTT
TRBV6-5	NA	15	TRBD1	TRBJ2-5	CASKAQGAREETQYF	TGTGCCAGCAAGGCTCAGGGGGCGAGGGAAGAGACCCAGTACTTC
TRBV27	few	19	NA	TRBJ1-3	CASSTRTPTPLSSGNTIYF	TGTGCCAGCAGTACTCGGACACCTACGCCACTTAGCTCTGGAAACACCATATATTTT
TRBV18	NA	18	TRBD1	TRBJ1-1	CASSPKSQGTVLNTEAFF	TGTGCCAGCTCACCAAAATCCCAAGGGACAGTCTTAAACACTGAAGCTTTCTTT
TRBV29-1	NA	15	TRBD1	TRBJ1-1	CSVLPLGQGNTEAFF	TGCAGCGTTCTTCCCTTGGGACAGGGGAACACTGAAGCTTTCTTT
TRBV2	few	15	TRBD2	TRBJ2-5	CASSQSRGGQETQYF	TGTGCCAGCAGCCAATCGCGGGGGGGCCAAGAGACCCAGTACTTC
TRBV5-1	NA	14	NA	TRBJ2-7	CASSYPGTTYEQYF	TGCGCCAGCAGCTATCCCGGGACAACCTACGAGCAGTACTTC
TRBV7-2	NA	13	NA	TRBJ2-1	CASSLVLEGEQFF	TGTGCCAGCAGCTTAGTACTAGAAGGTGAGCAGTTCTTC
TRBV7-2	NA	15	TRBD2	TRBJ2-2	CASTLAGVNTGELFF	TGTGCCAGCACCCTAGCGGGAGTTAACACCGGGGAGCTGTTTTTT
TRBV28	NA	15	NA	TRBJ1-1	CASTPRPGQNTEAFF	TGTGCCAGCACCCCCCGCCCGGGACAGAACACTGAAGCTTTCTTT
TRBV7-2	NA	14	NA	TRBJ2-3	CASSLGRGADTQYF	TGTGCCAGCAGCCTCGGTCGGGGAGCAGATACGCAGTATTTT
TRBV27	NA	13	NA	TRBJ2-1	CASSLRGANEQFF	TGTGCCAGCAGTTTACGGGGGGCCAATGAGCAGTTCTTC
TRBV10-3	NA	14	TRBD2	TRBJ2-3	CATTSGSHGDTQYF	TGTGCCACCACTAGCGGGAGTCATGGAGATACGCAGTATTTT
TRBV18	once	14	NA	TRBJ1-2	CASSPTATNYGYTF	TGTGCCAGCTCACCGACAGCAACTAACTATGGCTACACCTTC
TRBV9	NA	17	TRBD2	TRBJ2-7	CASSVFLAGGRGYEQYF	TGTGCCAGCAGCGTATTCCTAGCGGGAGGGCGGGGGTACGAGCAGTACTTC
TRBV6-5	NA	15	NA	TRBJ2-7	CASSYGLSLIGEQYF	TGTGCCAGCAGTTATGGTCTGTCTTTGATCGGCGAGCAGTACTTC
TRBV11-2	NA	17	NA	TRBJ2-7	CASSLDSQGSGSYEQYF	TGTGCCAGCAGCTTAGATTCCCAGGGTTCGGGCTCCTACGAGCAGTACTTC
TRBV6-5	few	16	TRBD2	TRBJ2-7	CASSSLTSGGAYEQYF	TGTGCCAGCAGTTCCCTGACTAGCGGGGGGGCCTACGAGCAGTACTTC